Each of the 10 T cell receptor beta chains below was sequenced from the same sample in a study of technical replicates of blood from a few donors. TCRdb's table, derived via immunoSEQ multiplex PCR, lists solely in-frame clones and lacks some. The sample has tens of thousands of clones, roughly 77% seen once. Sequencing was performed on PBMCs. Receptor source: a human donor in good health. Some clones in this sample may be carry-over from other donors' samples.

This clone was detected once. The genes are TRBV7-9 and TRBJ2-2; 9 bases map to TRBD2. CDR1 SEHNR and CDR2 FQNEAQ come from the germline V gene (reference sequence). V shed 5 bases, J shed 7 bases, and the junction held 2 bases outside the gene matches. This CDR3 has 13 amino acids. The CDR3 is CASSPSGNGELFF. The CDR3, as DNA: TGTGCCAGCAGCCCTAGCGGGAACGGGGAGCTGTTTTTT. Combining the CDR3 with reference TRBV7-9 and TRBJ2-2 gives the whole variable domain DTGVSQNPRHKITKRGQNVTFRCDPISEHNRLYWYRQTLGQGPEFLTYFQNEAQLEKSRLLSDRFSAERPKGSFSTLEIQRTEQGDSAMYLCASSPSGNGELFFGEGSRLTVL.

The table lists this clone with a count of one. V gene TRBV7-5 combines with J gene TRBJ2-7; TRBD2 reflects the table's D call only, with no check against the DNA. TRBV7-5 has pseudogene status. CDR3 size: 14 residues. The CDR3 nucleotides read TGTGCCAGAAGCAACCCGGGAAAGAGGTACGAGCAGTACTTC. Translating it yields CARSNPGKRYEQYF.

The V call is TRBV5-1, the J call TRBJ2-2, with 8 bases identical to TRBD1. CDR1 is SGHRS and CDR2 is YFSETQ in the germline V gene. V lost 1 base to trimming and J lost 6 bases; unmatched junction nucleotides: 8. This CDR3 has 16 amino acids. The CDR3: CASSLSGQGFSGELFF. CDR3 bases: TGCGCCAGCAGCTTGTCCGGACAGGGTTTTTCCGGGGAGCTGTTTTTT.

This chain uses TRBV7-8 with TRBJ2-3, with 11 bases identical to TRBD2. The germline gives CDR1 SGHVS, CDR2 FQNEAQ. The CDR3 spans 17 residues. Trimming took 4 bases from V and 0 from J; bases not matched to a gene: 6. CDR3 nucleotide sequence: TGTGCCAGCAGCTCCAGACTAGCGGGGAGAAGCACAGATACGCAGTATTTT. Translating gives CASSSRLAGRSTDTQYF.

The chain has TRBV11-2 and TRBJ2-3; D is unresolved. V was clipped by 5 bases and J by 2 bases, with 2 bases between them. CDR3 length: 11 amino acids. Per germline, CDR1 SGHAT and CDR2 FQNNGV. Here the CDR3 reads CASSHTDTQYF. The CDR3 region has the DNA TGTGCCAGCAGCCACACAGATACGCAGTATTTT.

The chain combines TRBV10-3 with TRBJ2-1; TRBD2 might be the D (5 bases). Trimming shortened V by 0 bases and J by 5 bases, and 17 bases separated the two germline ends. Germline V gives CDR1 ENHRY, CDR2 SYGVKD. The CDR3 contains 17 residues. The CDR3 bases are TGTGCCATCAGTGAGTCCATTGTCCGGGATAATGACAATGAGCAGTTCTTC. This sequence encodes CAISESIVRDNDNEQFF.

The chain joins TRBV6-5 to TRBJ1-2; TRBD1 might be the D (6 bases). The CDR3 is made up of 12 amino acids. Germline V lookup: CDR1 MNHEY, CDR2 SVGAGI. Trimming took off 6 bases at V and 8 bases at J, with 13 bases between the two ends. Here the CDR3 reads CASSRGVGGYTF. The CDR3 DNA follows: TGTGCCAGCAGCAGGGGCGTTGGCGGCTACACCTTC.

This chain links TRBV6-4 with TRBJ1-4; D not certain. This CDR3 has 16 residues. Trimming took off 2 bases at V and 4 bases at J, with 14 bases between the two ends. Germline assignment: CDR1 MRHNA and CDR2 SNTAGT. The CDR3 is CASSDPNSYVNEKLFF. The CDR3 DNA reads as TGTGCCAGCAGTGACCCCAACAGTTACGTTAATGAAAAACTGTTTTTT.

The chain uses TRBV11-2 and TRBJ2-3; 8 bases agree with TRBD2. The trim removed 5 bases at V and 3 bases at J, leaving 4 bases unmatched. This CDR3 comprises 14 residues. Germline V gene lookup returns CDR1 SGHAT and CDR2 FQNNGV. The CDR3 region has the DNA TGTGCCAGCAGCGGGACTAGAGCAACAGATACGCAGTATTTT. Translating it yields CASSGTRATDTQYF. The full variable domain, completed using reference TRBV11-2 and TRBJ2-3, is EAGVAQSPRYKIIEKRQSVAFWCNPISGHATLYWYQQILGQGPKLLIQFQNNGVVDDSQLPKDRFSAERLKGVDSTLKIQPAKLEDSAVYLCASSGTRATDTQYFGPGTRLTVL.

This clone showed up just a few times. This rearrangement joins TRBV2 to TRBJ1-6; 9 bases align to TRBD1. Looked up from germline, CDR1 is SNHLY and CDR2 is FYNNEI. There are 14 residues in the CDR3. The J segment lost 8 bases and the V segment lost 6 bases, leaving 5 bases of the junction unmatched. The CDR3 DNA reads TGTGCCAGCAGAGGGACAGGGACTGATTCACCCCTCCACTTT. Residues: CASRGTGTDSPLHF.